The 27 T cell receptor beta chains listed next were all sequenced from one sample in a study of blood T cell repertoires in COVID-19. Profiled with immunoSEQ multiplex PCR; TCRdb holds only in-frame clones, not every one. The data hold about 160,000 clones, with 92% observed a single time. The sequenced sample was peripheral blood. All receptors derive from a young man with COVID-19, enrolled during active disease.

This clone was recorded once. This sequence joins TRBV7-3 and TRBJ1-6; unclear D gene. Germline lookup yields CDR1 SGHTA and CDR2 FQGTGA. The V end was cut by 1 base, the J end by 0 bases, with 10 bases between. The CDR3 has 17 residues. In nucleotides, the CDR3 is TGTGCCAGCAGCTTAAATCCACTTCACTCCTATAATTCACCCCTCCACTTT. This gives the protein CASSLNPLHSYNSPLHF.

V is TRBV2 and J is TRBJ2-1; 10 bases align to TRBD2. CDR1 SNHLY and CDR2 FYNNEI come from the germline V gene. Trimming removed 2 bases from V and 7 bases from J; junction bases left unmatched: 2. The CDR3 spans 14 residues. The CDR3, as DNA: TGTGCCAGCAGTGAATCGACTAGCGGGAATGAGCAGTTCTTC. It yields the protein CASSESTSGNEQFF.

V is TRBV19 and J is TRBJ2-1; 7 bases are shared with TRBD2. With 0 bases clipped from V and 8 bases from J, the junction kept 13 bases outside the gene matches. CDR1 is LNHDA, CDR2 SQIVND, per germline (reference sequence). The CDR3 consists of 17 residues. The CDR3 nucleotides are TGTGCCAGTAGTATAGACCCGGGACTAAACGTTTACGATGAGCAGTTCTTC. It specifies CASSIDPGLNVYDEQFF.

This sequence joins TRBV30 and TRBJ1-2; TRBD1 aligns across 7 bases. V dropped 0 bases and J dropped 6; count of bases not matched to a gene: 4. The germline V gene encodes CDR1 GTSNPN and CDR2 SVGIG (reference sequence). CDR3 length: 13 residues. DNA of the CDR3: TGTGCCTGGAGTGTTATACAGGGGAATGGCTACACCTTC. This translates into CAWSVIQGNGYTF.

The chain has TRBV2 and TRBJ1-6; 7 nucleotides line up with TRBD1. Germline V gene lookup returns CDR1 SNHLY and CDR2 FYNNEI. The CDR3 is 16 residues long. V shed 5 bases and J 7 bases; nucleotides not matched to a gene: 11. CDR3 nucleotide sequence: TGTGCCAGCAGTCCCCCATCGACAGGGAACAATTCACCCCTCCACTTT. This gives the protein CASSPPSTGNNSPLHF.

The chain joins TRBV4-3 to TRBJ1-1; D not resolved. The ends were cut back, 3 bases at V and 3 bases at J, with 8 bases in the middle. The germline CDR1 and CDR2 sequences are LGHNA and YSLEER. The CDR3 length is 13 residues. In DNA form, the CDR3 reads TGCGCCAGCAGCCAGTGGAGGGACACTGAAGCTTTCTTT. Protein: CASSQWRDTEAFF.

V is TRBV12-5 and J is TRBJ1-2, with TRBD1 identical over 9 bases. This CDR3 has 16 residues. The V gene end was trimmed by 0 bases and the J gene end by 11 bases; junction bases not matched to a gene: 13. Germline lookup yields CDR1 LGHNT and CDR2 FRNRAP. The CDR3 DNA follows: TGTGCTAGTGGTTTGGTCCAAACAGGGGGCTCTTTTGGATACACCTTC. This sequence encodes CASGLVQTGGSFGYTF.

The chain is built from TRBV5-5 and TRBJ2-7; 7 positions agree with TRBD1. Losses at the gene ends were 3 bases for V and 2 bases for J; bases not matched to a gene: 2. Germline CDR1 SGHKS, CDR2 YYEKEE (reference sequence). The CDR3 runs 13 residues. CDR3 nucleotides: TGTGCCAGCAGCTATGGACAGGCCTACGAGCAGTACTTC. The encoded protein is CASSYGQAYEQYF.

This chain joins TRBV24-1 and TRBJ1-2; D is perhaps TRBD1 (6 bases). Germline loops: CDR1 KGHDR, CDR2 SFDVKD. The CDR3 loop spans 13 amino acids. V was clipped by 1 base and J by 7 bases, with 9 bases between them. As DNA, the CDR3 is TGTGCCACCAGTGATTTTGAGGGGGTTGGCTACACCTTC. Amino acids: CATSDFEGVGYTF.

This clone has only one observation. CDR3 sequence (DNA): TGCACCTACCTGTCGGACTATGGCTACACCTTC. Translated, it gives CTYLSDYGYTF. The rearrangement links TRBV20-1 to TRBJ1-2; D ambiguous. CDR1 and CDR2 (germline): DFQATT, SNEGSKA (reference sequence). The CDR3 covers 11 residues.

This rearrangement joins TRBV15 to TRBJ2-5, with 10 bases fitting TRBD2. V lost 0 bases and J lost 3; bases outside the gene matches: 4. The CDR3 consists of 16 residues. The germline CDR1 and CDR2 sequences are LNHNV and YYDKDF (reference sequence). In DNA, the CDR3 is TGTGCCACCAGCAGAGAGGTAGCGGGAGGTGAAGAGACCCAGTACTTC. Amino acid sequence: CATSREVAGGEETQYF.

The rearrangement joins TRBV3-1 (or the pseudogene TRBV3-2) to TRBJ1-1, with D perhaps matching TRBD1 (5 bases). The germline CDR1 and CDR2 sequences are LGHDT and YNNKEL (reference sequence). V lost 3 bases to trimming and J lost 10 bases, with 9 bases between them. CDR3 size: 11 residues. This CDR3 reads CASSQEGPAFF. CDR3 DNA: TGTGCCAGCAGCCAGGAGGGGCCAGCTTTCTTT.

This rearrangement joins TRBV4-2 to TRBJ1-2, with a possible D match to TRBD1 (5 bases). Germline CDR1 LGHNA, CDR2 YNFKEQ. The CDR3 loop spans 16 amino acids. V was shortened by 0 bases and J by 5 bases, with 16 bases between the two germline ends. The CDR3 protein is CASSQDGGREWYGYTF. The CDR3 DNA reads as TGTGCCAGCAGCCAAGATGGGGGGAGAGAATGGTATGGCTACACCTTC.

The CDR3: CASSLVDNSYEQYF. CDR3 nucleotide sequence: TGTGCCAGCAGCTTGGTCGACAACTCCTACGAGCAGTACTTC. The chain is built from TRBV5-6 and TRBJ2-7; the D is unclear. This CDR3 comprises 14 residues. Trimming stripped 0 bases from V and 0 bases from J, with 7 bases between. The germline V gene has CDR1 SGHDT and CDR2 YYEEEE.

This chain connects TRBV11-2 to TRBJ2-3; 8 nucleotides align to TRBD2. J gave up 6 bases and V 3 bases, and 8 bases lay outside the gene matches. The CDR3 extends over 15 amino acids. From germline, CDR1 is SGHAT and CDR2 FQNNGV. CDR3 nucleotide sequence: TGTGCCAGCAGCTTGAGTCCGGGACTAGACGATACGCAGTATTTT. Its protein product is CASSLSPGLDDTQYF.

The chain employs TRBV28 and TRBJ1-5, with 7 bases lining up with TRBD1. Looked up from germline, CDR1 is MDHEN and CDR2 is SYDVKM. CDR3 length equals 15 residues. The V segment lost 4 bases and the J segment 5 bases; nucleotides outside the gene matches: 8. CDR3 bases: TGTGCCAGCAGTTCGACAGGGAAGGAGTATCAGCCCCAGCATTTT. This gives the protein CASSSTGKEYQPQHF.

The V gene is TRBV7-2, the J gene TRBJ1-3; tentative D call: TRBD1 (6 bases). The V end was cut by 2 bases, the J end by 3 bases, with 14 bases between. The CDR3 covers 16 residues. Looked up from germline, CDR1 is SGHTA and CDR2 is FQGNSA. The chain's CDR3 is CASSLIWTAYGNTIYF. The CDR3 nucleotides read TGTGCCAGCAGCTTAATCTGGACAGCCTATGGAAACACCATATATTTT.

The gene calls are TRBV6-5 and TRBJ1-1; no reliable D call. The CDR3 is 15 residues long. V lost 6 bases to trimming and J lost 2 bases, with 16 bases between them. Germline lookup yields CDR1 MNHEY and CDR2 SVGAGI. The CDR3 spells CASSRPDNQNTEAFF. The CDR3 DNA reads TGTGCCAGCAGCCGACCTGACAACCAAAACACTGAAGCTTTCTTT.

The J gene is TRBJ1-6, the V gene TRBV28, with D tentatively TRBD1 (6 bases). This CDR3 has 18 amino acids. Germline loops: CDR1 MDHEN, CDR2 SYDVKM. V was trimmed by 5 bases and J by 0 bases, leaving 17 bases between them. This CDR3 is CASSTHTGGSSYNSPLHF. The CDR3 nucleotides are TGTGCCAGCAGTACCCATACGGGGGGCAGCTCCTATAATTCACCCCTCCACTTT.

The rearrangement links TRBV6-2 or TRBV6-3 to TRBJ1-6; D gene uncertain. Germline loops: CDR1 MNHEY, CDR2 SVGEGT. This CDR3 contains 16 residues. Trimming cost V 4 bases and J 9 bases, with 19 bases left between them. The CDR3 DNA is TGTGCCAGCAGTTCGGATTCTCCAAGCGGCGGTTCACCCCTCCACTTT. Protein product: CASSSDSPSGGSPLHF.

The chain recombines TRBV4-3 with TRBJ1-1; the D is unclear. CDR3 length: 14 amino acids. The ends were cut back, 1 base at V and 7 bases at J, with 13 bases in the middle. Germline V gives CDR1 LGHNA, CDR2 YSLEER. The CDR3 region has the DNA TGCGCCAGCAGCCAAGTGGGAGGGCTGGGTGAAGCTTTCTTT. Protein product: CASSQVGGLGEAFF.

This rearrangement joins TRBV28 to TRBJ2-4; 12 nucleotides line up with TRBD2. CDR3 length equals 16 residues. V was pared by 6 bases and J by 1 base, with 4 bases of the junction left unmatched. Germline values: CDR1 MDHEN, CDR2 SYDVKM. The CDR3 protein is CASRLAGGVAKNIQYF. In nucleotides, the CDR3 is TGTGCCAGCAGACTAGCGGGAGGAGTGGCCAAAAACATTCAGTACTTC.

This rearrangement joins TRBV3-1 (or the pseudogene TRBV3-2) to TRBJ2-7; unclear D gene. The length of the CDR3 is 14 residues. The V and J ends lost 3 bases and 0 bases respectively, with 9 bases between them. The germline V gene has CDR1 LGHDT and CDR2 YNNKEL (reference sequence). CDR3 coding DNA: TGTGCCAGCAGCCAGGGCTATCTCTCCTACGAGCAGTACTTC. Translated, it gives CASSQGYLSYEQYF.

The count of this clone is one. The gene calls are TRBV9 and TRBJ2-7; 11 bases line up with TRBD2. Germline CDR1 is SGDLS and CDR2 is YYNGEE. Unmatched junction bases numbered 3, after V lost 2 bases and J lost 5 bases. The CDR3 runs 14 residues. The CDR3 DNA is TGTGCCAGCAGCGTGACTAGCGGGAAGGACGAGCAGTACTTC. This encodes CASSVTSGKDEQYF.

The gene calls are TRBV27 and TRBJ2-1; 10 nucleotides line up with TRBD1. CDR3 size: 15 residues. The germline CDR1 and CDR2 sequences are MNHEY and SMNVEV (reference sequence). The junction had 4 bases not matched to a gene; V was cut back by 4 bases and J by 4 bases. The CDR3 protein is CASSWTGGSYNEQFF. DNA for the CDR3: TGTGCCAGCAGTTGGACAGGGGGGTCATACAATGAGCAGTTCTTC.

V is TRBV4-3 and J is TRBJ2-7; 7 bases match TRBD1. CDR1 is LGHNA, CDR2 YSLEER, per germline. V dropped 4 bases and J dropped 2; count of bases not matched to a gene: 20. CDR3 size: 19 residues. The CDR3 protein is CASSPFHLDTGESPYEQYF. CDR3 DNA sequence: TGCGCCAGCAGCCCCTTCCACTTAGATACAGGGGAGTCTCCCTACGAGCAGTACTTC.

This chain connects TRBV6-2 or TRBV6-3 to TRBJ1-2, with D perhaps TRBD1 (6 bases). CDR1 and CDR2 from the germline V gene are MNHEY and SVGEGT. Deletions cut 3 bases from V and 6 bases from J, with 8 bases between. The CDR3 is 12 residues long. CDR3 amino acids: CASSYTGNGYTF. CDR3 DNA sequence: TGTGCCAGCAGTTATACAGGGAATGGCTACACCTTC.